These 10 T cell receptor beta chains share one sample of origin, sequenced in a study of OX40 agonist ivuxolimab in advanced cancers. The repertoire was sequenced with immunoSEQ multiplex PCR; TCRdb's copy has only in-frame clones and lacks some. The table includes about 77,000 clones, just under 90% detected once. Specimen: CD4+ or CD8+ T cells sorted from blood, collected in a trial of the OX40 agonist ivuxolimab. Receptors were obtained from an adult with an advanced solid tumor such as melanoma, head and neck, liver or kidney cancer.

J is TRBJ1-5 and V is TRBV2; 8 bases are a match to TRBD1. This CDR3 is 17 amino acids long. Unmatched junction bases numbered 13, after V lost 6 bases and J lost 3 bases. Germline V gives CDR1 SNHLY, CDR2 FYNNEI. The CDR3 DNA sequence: TGTGCCAGCAGAGTGACCTCCGGGACAGGATACAATCAGCCCCAGCATTTT. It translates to CASRVTSGTGYNQPQHF.

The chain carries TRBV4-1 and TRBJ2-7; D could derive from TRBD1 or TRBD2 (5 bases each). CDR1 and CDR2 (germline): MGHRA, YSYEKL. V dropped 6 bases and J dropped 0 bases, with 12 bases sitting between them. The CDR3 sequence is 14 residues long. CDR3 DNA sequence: TGCGCCAGCAGTCGGGACCCGAGCTCCTACGAGCAGTACTTC. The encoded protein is CASSRDPSSYEQYF.

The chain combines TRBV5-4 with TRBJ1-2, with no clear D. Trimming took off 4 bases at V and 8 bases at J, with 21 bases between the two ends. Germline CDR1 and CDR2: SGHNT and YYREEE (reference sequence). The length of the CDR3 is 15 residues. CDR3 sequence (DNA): TGTGCCAGCAGCGAGTTGGGCAGAACCTTCGGAGGCTACACCTTC. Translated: CASSELGRTFGGYTF.

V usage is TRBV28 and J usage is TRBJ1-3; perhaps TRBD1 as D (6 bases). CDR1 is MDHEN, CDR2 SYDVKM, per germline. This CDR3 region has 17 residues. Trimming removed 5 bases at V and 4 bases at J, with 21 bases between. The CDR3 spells CASSPTRGRGWGNTIYF. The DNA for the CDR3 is TGTGCCAGCAGTCCTACCCGGGGCAGGGGTTGGGGAAACACCATATATTTT.

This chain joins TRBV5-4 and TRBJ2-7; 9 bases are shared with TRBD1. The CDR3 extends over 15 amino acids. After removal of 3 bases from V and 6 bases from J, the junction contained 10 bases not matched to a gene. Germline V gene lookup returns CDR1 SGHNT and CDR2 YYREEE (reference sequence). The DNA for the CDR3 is TGTGCCAGCAGCTACCGGGACAGGGCTTCGGGCGAGCAGTACTTC. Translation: CASSYRDRASGEQYF.

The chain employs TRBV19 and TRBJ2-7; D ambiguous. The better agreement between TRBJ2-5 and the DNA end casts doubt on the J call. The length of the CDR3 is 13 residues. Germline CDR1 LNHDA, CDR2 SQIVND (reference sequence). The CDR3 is CASSMGYTETQYF. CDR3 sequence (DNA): TGTGCCAGTAGTATGGGATATACAGAGACCCAGTACTTC.

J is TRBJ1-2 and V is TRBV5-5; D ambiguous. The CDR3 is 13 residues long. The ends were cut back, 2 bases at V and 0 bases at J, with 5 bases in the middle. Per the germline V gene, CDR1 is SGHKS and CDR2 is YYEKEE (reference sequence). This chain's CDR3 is CASSFSSNYGYTF. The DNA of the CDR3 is TGTGCCAGCAGCTTTAGTTCTAACTATGGCTACACCTTC.

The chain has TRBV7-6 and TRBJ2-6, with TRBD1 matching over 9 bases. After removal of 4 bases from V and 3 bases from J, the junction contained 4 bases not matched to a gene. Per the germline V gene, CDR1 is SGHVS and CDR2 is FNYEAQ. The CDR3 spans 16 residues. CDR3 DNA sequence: TGTGCCAGCAGCTGGGGACAGGGTGTTGGGGCCAACGTCCTGACTTTC. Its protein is CASSWGQGVGANVLTF.

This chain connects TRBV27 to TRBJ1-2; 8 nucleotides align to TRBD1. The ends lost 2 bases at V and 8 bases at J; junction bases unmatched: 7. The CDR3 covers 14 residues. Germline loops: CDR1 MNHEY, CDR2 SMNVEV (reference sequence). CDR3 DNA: TGTGCCAGCAGTTTAACAGGGGGGTGGAAGGGCTACACCTTC. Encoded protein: CASSLTGGWKGYTF.

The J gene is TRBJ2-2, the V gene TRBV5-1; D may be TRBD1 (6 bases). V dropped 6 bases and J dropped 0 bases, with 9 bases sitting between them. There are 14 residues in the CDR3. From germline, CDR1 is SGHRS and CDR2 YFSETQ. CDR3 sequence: CASTGTSNTGELFF. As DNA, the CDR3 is TGCGCCAGCACCGGGACATCGAACACCGGGGAGCTGTTTTTT.